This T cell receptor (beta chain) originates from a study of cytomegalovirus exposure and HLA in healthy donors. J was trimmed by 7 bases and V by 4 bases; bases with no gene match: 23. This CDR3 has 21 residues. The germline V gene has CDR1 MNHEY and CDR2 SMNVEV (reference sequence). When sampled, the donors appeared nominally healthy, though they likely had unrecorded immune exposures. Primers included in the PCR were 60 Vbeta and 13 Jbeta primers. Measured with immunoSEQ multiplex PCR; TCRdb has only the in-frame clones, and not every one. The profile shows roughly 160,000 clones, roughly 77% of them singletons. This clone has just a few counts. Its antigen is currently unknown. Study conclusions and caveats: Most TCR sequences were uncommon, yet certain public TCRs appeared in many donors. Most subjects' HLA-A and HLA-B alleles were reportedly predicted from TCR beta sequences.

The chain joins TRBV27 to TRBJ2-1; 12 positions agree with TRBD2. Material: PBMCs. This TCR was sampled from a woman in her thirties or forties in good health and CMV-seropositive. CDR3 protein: CASSSRRTSGNTILPFNEQFF. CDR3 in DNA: TGTGCCAGCAGTTCGAGACGGACTAGCGGGAACACAATCCTCCCTTTTAATGAGCAGTTCTTC.